A single sample is the source of the 26 T cell receptor beta chains below, sequenced in a study of graft-versus-host responses after intestinal transplantation. Lymphocytes from graft epithelium and lamina propria were isolated. Some clones are missing from TCRdb's copy, which holds only in-frame ones; the method was immunoSEQ multiplex PCR. The table lists around 15,000 clones, around 67% of them singletons. Sequencing was performed on ileum tissue, taken less than 700 days after intestinal transplantation. The receptor source for this set is a human patient who received an intestinal transplant, so some T cells may come from the graft donor.

The chain has TRBV10-3 and TRBJ1-2; D is ambiguous. Germline loops: CDR1 ENHRY, CDR2 SYGVKD. The CDR3 spans 15 residues. V was pared by 3 bases and J by 4 bases, with 15 bases between. The CDR3 is CAISDSAGSSYGYTF. CDR3 nucleotides: TGTGCCATCAGTGACTCAGCGGGTTCAAGCTATGGCTACACCTTC.

This clone showed up just once. The V and J genes are TRBV18 and TRBJ1-2, with D tentatively TRBD1 (6 bases). Germline values: CDR1 KGHSH, CDR2 LQKENI. This CDR3 has 15 residues. Trimming took 1 base from V and 2 from J, leaving 11 bases between them. This chain's CDR3 is CASSPQTGANYGYTF. In DNA form, the CDR3 reads TGTGCCAGCTCACCACAGACAGGCGCAAACTATGGCTACACCTTC.

This chain links TRBV2 with TRBJ2-1, with TRBD2 identical over 12 bases. The V segment lost 4 bases and the J segment 6 bases; nucleotides outside the gene matches: 4. Per the germline V gene, CDR1 is SNHLY and CDR2 is FYNNEI. The CDR3 contains 15 residues. The CDR3 protein is CASSAASGGANEQFF. The CDR3 DNA is TGTGCCAGCAGTGCTGCTAGCGGGGGGGCCAATGAGCAGTTCTTC.

CDR3 protein: CASSRTSGGPNTGELFF. CDR3 nucleotides: TGTGCCAGCAGCCGGACTAGCGGGGGGCCGAACACCGGGGAGCTGTTTTTT. This sequence joins TRBV11-2 and TRBJ2-2, with 14 bases fitting TRBD2. V lost 5 bases, J lost 0 bases, and 2 bases stayed unmatched. Germline V gene data show CDR1 as SGHAT and CDR2 as FQNNGV. The CDR3 contains 17 residues.

This clone was observed a few times. The chain couples TRBV18 to TRBJ2-7; D might be TRBD1 (6 bases). The germline gives CDR1 KGHSH, CDR2 LQKENI. The CDR3 extends over 13 amino acids. The V and J ends lost 3 bases and 5 bases respectively, with 11 bases between them. This CDR3 reads CASSPDRQDEQYF. CDR3 nucleotide sequence: TGTGCCAGCTCACCCGATAGACAGGACGAGCAGTACTTC.

This sequence joins TRBV7-2 and TRBJ1-2, with 11 bases lining up with TRBD1. This CDR3 has 15 amino acids. Trimming at V came to 2 bases and at J to 4 bases, leaving 3 bases not matched to a gene. In germline, CDR1 is SGHTA, CDR2 FQGNSA. The DNA for the CDR3 is TGTGCCAGCAGCTTAAGGGGGACAGGGGGCTATGGCTACACCTTC. It is translated as CASSLRGTGGYGYTF.

The V gene is TRBV4-1, the J gene TRBJ2-7, with 8 bases identical to TRBD2. The CDR3 has 15 amino acids. Germline values: CDR1 MGHRA, CDR2 YSYEKL. Trimming cost V 4 bases and J 2 bases; bases outside gene matches: 7. As DNA, the CDR3 is TGCGCCAGCAGCCCCGTTCGGGGGGGTACCTACGAGCAGTACTTC. Its protein is CASSPVRGGTYEQYF.

The V and J genes are TRBV10-1 and TRBJ2-1; 11 nucleotides align to TRBD2. The junction had 0 bases not matched to a gene; V was cut back by 4 bases and J by 7 bases. Germline assignment: CDR1 WNHNN and CDR2 SYGVQD (reference sequence). The CDR3 totals 13 residues. This chain's CDR3 is CASSGLAGNEQFF. DNA of the CDR3: TGCGCCAGCAGTGGACTAGCGGGGAATGAGCAGTTCTTC.

In its sample, this clone was seen a few times. V is TRBV7-8 and J is TRBJ1-1, with 8 nucleotides matching TRBD1. The CDR3 runs to 14 residues. Losses at the gene ends were 2 bases for V and 4 bases for J; bases not matched to a gene: 3. The germline gives CDR1 SGHVS, CDR2 FQNEAQ. As DNA, the CDR3 is TGTGCCAGCAGCTTATCAGGGGGCACCACTGAAGCTTTCTTT. It is translated as CASSLSGGTTEAFF.

This rearrangement joins TRBV6-1 to TRBJ2-7, with 12 bases fitting TRBD2. Germline-derived CDR1 and CDR2 are MNHNS and SASEGT. This CDR3 comprises 15 residues. V shed 3 bases, J shed 5 bases, and the junction held 5 bases outside the gene matches. The CDR3 region is CASSEASGGADEQYF. The CDR3 DNA reads TGTGCCAGCAGTGAGGCTAGCGGGGGGGCCGACGAGCAGTACTTC.

The V and J genes are TRBV30 and TRBJ2-1; 9 nucleotides line up with TRBD1. Germline CDR1 reads GTSNPN; CDR2 reads SVGIG (reference sequence). V was pared by 0 bases and J by 1 base, with 4 bases of the junction left unmatched. The CDR3 sequence is 16 residues long. CDR3 sequence (DNA): TGTGCCTGGAGTGTACAGGACAGGGGATCCTACAATGAGCAGTTCTTC. It specifies CAWSVQDRGSYNEQFF. Full variable domain (remainder filled in from reference TRBV30 and TRBJ2-1): SQTIHQWPATLVQPVGSPLSLECTVEGTSNPNLYWYRQAAGRGLQLLFYSVGIGQISSEVPQNLSASRPQDRQFILSSKKLLLSDSGFYLCAWSVQDRGSYNEQFFGPGTRLTVL.

The V gene is TRBV9, the J gene TRBJ2-3; D might be TRBD2 (6 bases). CDR1 is SGDLS and CDR2 is YYNGEE in the germline V gene. Between the trimmed V and J ends, which lost 2 bases and 1 base, there was a span of 14 bases. The CDR3 is 16 residues long. The DNA for the CDR3 is TGTGCCAGCAGCGTCTACGGGGGTGGCGGCACAGATACGCAGTATTTT. The encoded protein is CASSVYGGGGTDTQYF.

The rearrangement links TRBV5-1 to TRBJ1-2; the match to TRBD1 covers 11 bases. V shed 3 bases and J 2 bases; nucleotides not matched to a gene: 0. Germline loops: CDR1 SGHRS, CDR2 YFSETQ. This CDR3 is 14 amino acids long. The DNA for the CDR3 is TGCGCCAGCAGCTGGACAGGGGGCAACTATGGCTACACCTTC. It specifies CASSWTGGNYGYTF. Full variable domain (rest looked up from reference TRBV5-1 and TRBJ1-2): KAGVTQTPRYLIKTRGQQVTLSCSPISGHRSVSWYQQTPGQGLQFLFEYFSETQRNKGNFPGRFSGRQFSNSRSEMNVSTLELGDSALYLCASSWTGGNYGYTFGSGTRLTVV.

This clone was detected once. V and J are TRBV7-9 and TRBJ1-4, with 8 bases identical to TRBD1. Trimming removed 4 bases from V and 8 bases from J; junction bases left unmatched: 6. Germline V gene data show CDR1 as SEHNR and CDR2 as FQNEAQ (reference sequence). This CDR3 has 14 residues. This CDR3 reads CASSSGQGREKLFF. For the CDR3, the DNA is TGTGCCAGCAGCTCAGGACAGGGACGGGAAAAACTGTTTTTT.

The CDR3 nucleotides are TGCGCCAGCAGCTTGTCCGCGACAGGGAGGCGAGCACTAACCTACGAGCAGTACTTC. This codes for CASSLSATGRRALTYEQYF. V gene TRBV5-1 combines with J gene TRBJ2-7; tentatively, D is TRBD1 (7 bases). The CDR3 is 19 residues long. The germline V gene has CDR1 SGHRS and CDR2 YFSETQ. Trimming pared 1 base from V and 2 bases from J, leaving 25 bases between.

V gene TRBV14 combines with J gene TRBJ1-1; 8 bases are a match to TRBD1. Trimming cost V 6 bases and J 4 bases; bases outside gene matches: 7. The CDR3 is made up of 14 amino acids. Germline lookup yields CDR1 SGHDN and CDR2 FVKESK. The CDR3 DNA follows: TGTGCCAGCAGGCCCGGGACAGGCGGCACTGAAGCTTTCTTT. This gives the protein CASRPGTGGTEAFF.

The chain is built from TRBV2 and TRBJ2-7; D might be TRBD1 (6 bases). The length of the CDR3 is 13 residues. V lost 11 bases and J 5 bases, leaving 19 bases between the germline ends. CDR1 is SNHLY, CDR2 FYNNEI, per germline. The CDR3 here is CAATNRANDEQYF. In DNA, the CDR3 is TGTGCCGCCACGAACAGGGCTAACGACGAGCAGTACTTC.

This chain links TRBV27 with TRBJ2-2; weak D call: TRBD1 (5 bases). The ends were cut back, 1 base at V and 0 bases at J, with 12 bases in the middle. This CDR3 spans 17 amino acids. Germline V CDR1 and CDR2: MNHEY, SMNVEV (reference sequence). The chain's CDR3 is CASSLLLDISNTGELFF. The CDR3 DNA reads TGTGCCAGCAGTTTATTGCTGGACATTTCGAACACCGGGGAGCTGTTTTTT.

J is TRBJ2-7 and V is TRBV5-1, with no clear D. The V end lost 0 bases, the J end lost 0 bases, and 7 bases lay between the germline ends. Germline CDR1 and CDR2: SGHRS and YFSETQ. The CDR3 contains 14 residues. The CDR3 DNA follows: TGCGCCAGCAGCTTGGCCCCGGGCTCCTACGAGCAGTACTTC. Translation gives CASSLAPGSYEQYF.

This chain links TRBV27 with TRBJ2-3; 7 bases align to TRBD1. Per the germline V gene, CDR1 is MNHEY and CDR2 is SMNVEV (reference sequence). The CDR3 length is 14 residues. With 6 bases clipped from V and 12 bases from J, the junction kept 15 bases outside the gene matches. The CDR3, as DNA: TGTGCCAGCAGCTCGAACGACCCCCGACAGGGACAGTATTTT. This codes for CASSSNDPRQGQYF.

The chain joins TRBV19 to TRBJ2-3; TRBD2 might be the D (5 bases). V lost 6 bases and J 1 base, leaving 11 bases between the germline ends. Germline V gives CDR1 LNHDA, CDR2 SQIVND (reference sequence). The CDR3 covers 14 residues. The CDR3 loop is CASSPGSGTDTQYF. CDR3 DNA sequence: TGTGCCAGTAGCCCGGGTAGCGGCACAGATACGCAGTATTTT.

The chain joins TRBV11-3 to TRBJ2-3; 9 bases map to TRBD2. The CDR3 sequence is 16 residues long. The germline gives CDR1 SGHNT, CDR2 YENEEA. The V gene end was trimmed by 3 bases and the J gene end by 2 bases; junction bases not matched to a gene: 6. This CDR3 is CASSLPVAGVTDTQYF. CDR3 nucleotides: TGTGCCAGCAGCTTGCCCGTAGCGGGGGTCACAGATACGCAGTATTTT. The variable domain in full, with the rest retrieved from reference TRBV11-3 and TRBJ2-3, is EAGVVQSPRYKIIEKKQPVAFWCNPISGHNTLYWYLQNLGQGPELLIRYENEEAVDDSQLPKDRFSAERLKGVDSTLKIQPAELGDSAVYLCASSLPVAGVTDTQYFGPGTRLTVL.

The CDR3 sequence is CASSEHLAGGNTGELFF. Here the CDR3 DNA reads TGTGCCAGCAGTGAGCATCTAGCGGGGGGGAACACCGGGGAGCTGTTTTTT. J is TRBJ2-2 and V is TRBV6-4, with 11 bases that match TRBD2. This CDR3 has 17 residues. V was clipped by 3 bases and J by 1 base; unmatched bases: 4. Germline-derived CDR1 and CDR2 are MRHNA and SNTAGT.

The CDR3 nucleotides read TGCGCCAGCGGGTTCCTAGCGGGGGGGCCAGATACGCAGTATTTT. This sequence encodes CASGFLAGGPDTQYF. The chain combines TRBV4-3 with TRBJ2-3, with 12 nucleotides matching TRBD2. V shed 8 bases and J 4 bases; nucleotides not matched to a gene: 7. Per germline, CDR1 LGHNA and CDR2 YSLEER. The CDR3 runs 15 residues.

Here the CDR3 DNA reads TGTGCCAGCAGCTTTACGGACAATGAGCAGTTCTTC. This encodes CASSFTDNEQFF. This chain uses TRBV11-3 with TRBJ2-1, with no clear D. CDR1 and CDR2 from the germline V gene are SGHNT and YENEEA. There are 12 residues in the CDR3. The V and J ends lost 3 bases and 5 bases respectively, with 5 bases between them.

The V and J genes are TRBV4-2 and TRBJ2-5; a weak D match, TRBD2 (5 bases). Germline V lookup: CDR1 LGHNA, CDR2 YNFKEQ. The CDR3 loop spans 15 amino acids. The ends were cut back, 0 bases at V and 5 bases at J, with 13 bases in the middle. This CDR3 reads CASSQDNGSGETQYF. DNA for the CDR3: TGTGCCAGCAGCCAAGATAACGGATCGGGGGAGACCCAGTACTTC.